These T cell receptor beta chains were read from a single sample in a study of shared clonotypes between healthy human individuals. Clones were sequenced by immunoSEQ multiplex PCR, and TCRdb holds only the in-frame ones, with some missing. The data contain 2 million to 2.5 million clones, 85% to 95% of them singletons. The material sequenced was naive CD4+ T cells from PBMCs. The receptors derive from a man younger than 35 in good health. Some clones in this sample may be carry-over from other donors' samples. The CDR3 runs from the conserved cysteine through the conserved F or W. A D gene is named only where the DNA matches it firmly. The listing skips clone size in some rows; elsewhere it reads once, few, many or a size class.

>.|TRBV18|TRBJ2-1|.
TGTGCCAGCTCACTCGGGGACGGCCGTCCCAATGAGCAGTTCTTC
CASSLGDGRPNEQFF
>.|TRBV5-1|TRBJ1-1|TRBD1
TGCGCCAGCAGTTCCGGGACAGGCATGAACACTGAAGCTTTCTTT
CASSSGTGMNTEAFF
>.|TRBV5-4|TRBJ2-7|TRBD1
TGTGCCAGCAGCTGGGACCCGGGACAGGGGTCCGAGCAGTACTTC
CASSWDPGQGSEQYF
>.|TRBV28|TRBJ1-4|.
TGTGCCAGCGGCTCACAGGGACGCCCAACTAATGAAAAACTGTTTTTT
CASGSQGRPTNEKLFF
>once|TRBV7-2|TRBJ2-7|.
TGTGCCAGCAGCTCAAGCAACGAGCAGTACTTC
CASSSSNEQYF
>.|TRBV7-9|TRBJ2-7|TRBD1
TGTGCCAGCAGCTTGGGACAGGGTGCCGACGAGCAGTACTTC
CASSLGQGADEQYF
>.|TRBV30|TRBJ2-2|TRBD1
TGTGCCTGGACTCCGGCTAGCAGGGGGACCTGCACCGGGGAGCTGTTTTTT
CAWTPASRGTCTGELFF
>.|TRBV14|TRBJ2-1|TRBD2
TGTGCCAGCTCTACGGGACTAGCGGCTCGGTGGGAGCAGTTCTTC
CASSTGLAARWEQFF
>.|TRBV28|TRBJ1-4|TRBD1
TGTGCCAGCAGCCCTATCGGACAGGGCAGAAGCGAAAAACTGTTTTTT
CASSPIGQGRSEKLFF
>.|TRBV2|TRBJ1-1|TRBD1
TGTGCCAGCAGCCGCCGACAGGGGGCGATGTCTGAAGCTTTCTTT
CASSRRQGAMSEAFF
>.|TRBV7-2|TRBJ1-5|.
TGTGCCAGCAGCTTAGTGTCTGGGGTCAATCAGCCCCAGCATTTT
CASSLVSGVNQPQHF
>.|TRBV5-1|TRBJ2-2|.
TGCGCCAGCAGCTTCCAGGGGCCGGACACCGGGGAGCTGTTTTTT
CASSFQGPDTGELFF
>.|TRBV7-9|TRBJ2-7|.
TGTGCCAGCAGCTCTATCAAAGACTCCCTAGTCGCCTACGAGCAGTACTTC
CASSSIKDSLVAYEQYF
>.|TRBV28|TRBJ1-2|TRBD1
TGTGCCAGCAGTTCCACAGGGGACGTAGCTAACTATGGCTACACCTTC
CASSSTGDVANYGYTF
>few|TRBV7-9|TRBJ2-5|TRBD2
TGTGCCAGCAGCTTCGGGACTAGCGAAGAGACCCAGTACTTC
CASSFGTSEETQYF
>.|TRBV11-3|TRBJ2-5|.
TGTGCCAGCAGCTTAGTGGCACTTCTACAAGAGACCCAGTACTTC
CASSLVALLQETQYF
>.|TRBV5-1|TRBJ1-2|TRBD1
TGCGCCAGCAGCTCTGGGACAGGGCCTGGCTACACCTTC
CASSSGTGPGYTF
>.|TRBV6-4|TRBJ2-3|.
TGTGCCAGCAGCGCCATCTCAGCGGGCCCTAGCACAGATACGCAGTATTTT
CASSAISAGPSTDTQYF
>.|TRBV7-2|TRBJ2-1|.
TGTGCCAGCAGCTTAGTACAGGTATACAATGAGCAGTTCTTC
CASSLVQVYNEQFF
>.|TRBV4-2|TRBJ2-1|TRBD2
TGTGCCAGCAGCTATGAAGGACTAGCTGAGCAGTTCTTC
CASSYEGLAEQFF
>few|TRBV28|TRBJ1-1|TRBD1
TGTGCCAGCAGTTCATCACAGGGGCCGAACACTGAAGCTTTCTTT
CASSSSQGPNTEAFF
>.|TRBV28|TRBJ1-2|TRBD1
TGTGCCAGCAAACCACGGGACAGGGCGAGTAACACCTTC
CASKPRDRASNTF
>.|TRBV28|TRBJ2-7|.
TGTGCCGCCGGCCCCAGGGCCTCCTACGAGCAGTACTTC
CAAGPRASYEQYF
>.|TRBV5-1|TRBJ2-7|.
TGCGCCAGCAGCTTGGCCGGGGCTCCCGGGATCTACGAGCAGTACTTC
CASSLAGAPGIYEQYF
>.|TRBV4-2|TRBJ2-7|.
TGTGCCAGCAGCCAAGGGGGTCGCTACGAGCAGTACTTC
CASSQGGRYEQYF
>once|TRBV28|TRBJ2-1|.
TGTGCCAGCTTGGGGGATATATACAATGAGCAGTTCTTC
CASLGDIYNEQFF
>.|TRBV29-1|TRBJ1-2|TRBD1
TGCAGCGTTGATGTACAGGGGTTTGTCTATGGCTACACCTTC
CSVDVQGFVYGYTF
>once|TRBV29-1|TRBJ2-7|TRBD2
TGCAGCGTCGCTGGACTAGCGGACTACGAGCAGTACTTC
CSVAGLADYEQYF
>.|TRBV4-1|TRBJ2-7|TRBD2
TGCGCCAGCAGCCCCCCGGTTTCTAGCGGAGTCCACTACGAGCAGTACTTC
CASSPPVSSGVHYEQYF
>.|TRBV5-3|TRBJ2-4|.
TGTGCCAGAAGCTTCCCCCGGCTGGACATTCAGTACTTC
CARSFPRLDIQYF
>.|TRBV18|TRBJ1-4|TRBD1
TGTGCCAGCTCAACTCGGACAGGGGTTGAAAAACTGTTTTTT
CASSTRTGVEKLFF
>.|TRBV18|TRBJ2-5|.
TGTGCCAGCTCACTCACCCAGAAAGAGACCCAGTACTTC
CASSLTQKETQYF
>.|TRBV7-9|TRBJ1-5|.
TGTGCCAGCAGCTTAGGGGCACCAAATCAGCCCCAGCATTTT
CASSLGAPNQPQHF
>.|TRBV29-1|TRBJ2-5|TRBD2
TGCAGCGTTGAAAGAGGGACTAGCGTGTTCTCAGAAGAGACCCAGTACTTC
CSVERGTSVFSEETQYF
>.|TRBV5-1|TRBJ2-2|TRBD2
TGCGCCAGCAGCTTGGCTGTGACTAGCGGGAGTACCGGGGAGCTGTTTTTT
CASSLAVTSGSTGELFF
>.|TRBV27|TRBJ2-7|.
TGTGCCAGCAGTTTATCCGGACGGTCCCCCTACGAGCAGTACTTC
CASSLSGRSPYEQYF
>.|TRBV28|TRBJ2-7|TRBD1
TGTGCCAGCAAGACAGGGGGCCTGTACGAGCAGTACTTC
CASKTGGLYEQYF
>.|TRBV5-1|TRBJ2-1|.
TGCGCCAGCAGCTTGGGTGCTGGCAATGAGCAGTTCTTC
CASSLGAGNEQFF
>.|TRBV6-5|TRBJ1-1|.
TGTGCCAGCAGCCGCGGTGGGGGGCTAACTGAAGCTTTCTTT
CASSRGGGLTEAFF
>once|TRBV6-5|TRBJ2-2|.
TGTGCCAGCAGTTACGTACGTCCGAACACCGGGGAGCTGTTTTTT
CASSYVRPNTGELFF